Given below is one T cell receptor beta chain in context. The target of this receptor is not known. Base qualities are not at hand, and no much larger clone is one base apart. Library preparation used PCR. Instrument on record: Illumina HiSeq 2000. TCRdb ran its own pipeline on the public reads, namely fastp trimming at Q25 and MiXCR clone calling, and kept in-frame beta chains. Rows matching on CDR3 protein sequence are summarized as one entry with the most common DNA and genes. The sample includes 79,000 or so distinct CDR3 sequences, with less than 65% observed a single time. The ten largest clones add up to around 10% of the sample. The cysteine opens and the phenylalanine closes a CDR3 of 15 amino acids. The only DNA kept is the CDR3, 45 bases in frame from the first base. A distance of 11 bases separates the germline ends of V and J, which lose 0 bases and 3 bases respectively. CDR1 and CDR2, looked up from the germline V gene, are WSHSY and SAAADI.

This specimen comes from a study of CDR3 diversity in severe acne (dated by TCRdb to about 2019). The TCR sequence derives from a male donor with severe acne vulgaris. Source material: blood. The chain is made from TRBV10-2 and TRBJ1-1, with a weak D call of TRBD1 (6 bases match). Here the CDR3 is given as CASSESPGEDTEAFF. The nucleotide sequence is TGCGCCAGCAGTGAGTCGCCAGGGGAAGACACTGAAGCTTTCTTT.